This TCR beta chain was documented in a study of blood T cells in healthy people across ages. Germline assignment: CDR1 SGHRS and CDR2 YFSETQ. The junction had 8 bases not matched to a gene; V was cut back by 2 bases and J by 2 bases. The CDR3 consists of 16 residues. Findings of the study overall: In these data, TCR beta diversity tracked strongly with naive T cell percentage.

This clonotype appeared many times. Its antigen is as yet unknown. The second PCR ran roughly 7 to 12 cycles with a sample-barcoded 5' primer and J-beta primers. Researchers report that a template-switch adaptor with 12 random nucleotides tagged each cDNA molecule. TCRdb independently ran MiXCR on the 5' RACE reads; one entry per CDR3 protein. This table holds about 650,000 distinct CDR3 sequences, over 40% found once. PBMCs were isolated at a quantity of at least 7 million per sample. There were at least 6 micrograms of total RNA extracted from every sample. The specimen was blood. The TCR comes from a woman of 80 years or more in good health. The rearrangement joins TRBV5-1 to TRBJ2-3; 7 nucleotides line up with TRBD2. The CDR3 protein is CASSFSGGAATDTQYF. The CDR3 DNA sequence: TGCGCCAGCAGCTTCTCGGGAGGAGCGGCCACAGATACGCAGTATTTT.